What follows is one TCR beta chain and its context. This sample is part of a study of T cell changes during pregnancy in multiple sclerosis. The data were produced by immunoSEQ multiplex PCR, yet TCRdb's version contains in-frame clones alone and is incomplete. Of under 25,000 clones listed, about nine tenths are singletons. The sequence derives from a female donor in good health, enrolled as a control in a pregnancy study. This sample comprised CD8+ T cells from peripheral blood mononuclear cells, obtained in the first trimester of pregnancy.

CDR3 residues: CASSATGVYEQYF. The CDR3 region has the DNA TGTGCCAGCAGCGCCACAGGGGTATACGAGCAGTACTTC. V gene TRBV5-6 combines with J gene TRBJ2-7; 7 bases align to TRBD1. There are 13 residues in the CDR3. V trimming: 4 bases; J trimming: 4 bases; junction bases outside the gene matches: 5. CDR1 is SGHDT and CDR2 is YYEEEE in the germline V gene.